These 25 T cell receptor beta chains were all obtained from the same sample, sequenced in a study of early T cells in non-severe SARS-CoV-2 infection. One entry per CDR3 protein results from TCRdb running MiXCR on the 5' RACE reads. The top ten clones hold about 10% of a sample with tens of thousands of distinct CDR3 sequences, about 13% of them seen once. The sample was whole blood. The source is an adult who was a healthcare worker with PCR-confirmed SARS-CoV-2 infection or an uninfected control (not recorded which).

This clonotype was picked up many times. The CDR3 spells CASSLQFTEAFF. The CDR3 DNA is TGTGCCAGCAGCTTACAATTTACTGAAGCTTTCTTT. The V gene is TRBV7-9, the J gene TRBJ1-1; D is undetermined. The CDR3 totals 12 residues. CDR1 SEHNR and CDR2 FQNEAQ come from the germline V gene (reference sequence). Trimming stripped 2 bases from V and 5 bases from J, with 6 bases between.

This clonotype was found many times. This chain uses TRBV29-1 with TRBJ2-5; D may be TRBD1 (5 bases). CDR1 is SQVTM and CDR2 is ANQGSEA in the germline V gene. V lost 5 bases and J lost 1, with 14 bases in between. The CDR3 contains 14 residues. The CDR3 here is CSVKKQAAQETQYF. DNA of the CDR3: TGCAGCGTTAAGAAACAGGCGGCCCAAGAGACCCAGTACTTC.

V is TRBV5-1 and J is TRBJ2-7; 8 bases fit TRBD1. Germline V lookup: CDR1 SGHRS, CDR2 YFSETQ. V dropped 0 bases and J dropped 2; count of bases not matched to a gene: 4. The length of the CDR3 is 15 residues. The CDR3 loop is CASSLGGTGPYEQYF. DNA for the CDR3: TGCGCCAGCAGCTTGGGTGGGACAGGCCCCTACGAGCAGTACTTC.

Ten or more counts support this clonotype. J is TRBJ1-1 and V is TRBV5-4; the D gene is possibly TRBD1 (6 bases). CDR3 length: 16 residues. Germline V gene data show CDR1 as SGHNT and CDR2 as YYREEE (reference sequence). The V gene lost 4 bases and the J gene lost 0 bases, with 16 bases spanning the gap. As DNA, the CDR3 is TGTGCCAGCAGCCCCGGGACACTAATGATGAACACTGAAGCTTTCTTT. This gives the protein CASSPGTLMMNTEAFF.

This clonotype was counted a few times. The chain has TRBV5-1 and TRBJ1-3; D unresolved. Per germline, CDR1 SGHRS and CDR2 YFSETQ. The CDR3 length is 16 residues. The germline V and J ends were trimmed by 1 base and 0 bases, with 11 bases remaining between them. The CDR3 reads CASSLTGSRSGNTIYF. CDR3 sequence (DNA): TGCGCCAGCAGCTTGACGGGCTCCCGCTCTGGAAACACCATATATTTT. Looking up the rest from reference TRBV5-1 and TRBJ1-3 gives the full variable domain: KAGVTQTPRYLIKTRGQQVTLSCSPISGHRSVSWYQQTPGQGLQFLFEYFSETQRNKGNFPGRFSGRQFSNSRSEMNVSTLELGDSALYLCASSLTGSRSGNTIYFGEGSWLTVV.

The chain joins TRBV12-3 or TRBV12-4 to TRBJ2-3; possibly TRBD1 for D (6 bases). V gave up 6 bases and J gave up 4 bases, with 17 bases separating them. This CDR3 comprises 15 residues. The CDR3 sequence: CASRKSGVVADTQYF. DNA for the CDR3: TGTGCCAGCAGGAAGTCAGGGGTGGTGGCAGATACGCAGTATTTT.

This CDR3 reads CATSRVGAVTEAFF. For the CDR3, the DNA is TGTGCCACCAGCAGGGTGGGGGCGGTCACTGAAGCTTTCTTT. The V and J genes are TRBV15 and TRBJ1-1; perhaps TRBD1 as D (6 bases). CDR1 LNHNV and CDR2 YYDKDF come from the germline V gene (reference sequence). The CDR3 runs to 14 residues. V was pared by 3 bases and J by 4 bases, with 12 bases between.

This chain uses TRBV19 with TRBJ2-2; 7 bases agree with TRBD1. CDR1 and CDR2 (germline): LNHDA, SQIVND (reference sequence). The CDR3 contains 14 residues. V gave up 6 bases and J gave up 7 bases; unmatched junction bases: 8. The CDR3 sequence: CASRRRGPNGELFF. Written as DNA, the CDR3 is TGTGCCAGTAGACGTAGGGGGCCTAACGGGGAGCTGTTTTTT.

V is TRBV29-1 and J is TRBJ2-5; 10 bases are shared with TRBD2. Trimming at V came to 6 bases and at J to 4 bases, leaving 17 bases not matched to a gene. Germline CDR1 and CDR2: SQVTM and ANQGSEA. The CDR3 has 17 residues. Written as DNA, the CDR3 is TGCAGCGTCAGCTGGCTAAAGCGGGGGGGCCTATTAGAGACCCAGTACTTC. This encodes CSVSWLKRGGLLETQYF.

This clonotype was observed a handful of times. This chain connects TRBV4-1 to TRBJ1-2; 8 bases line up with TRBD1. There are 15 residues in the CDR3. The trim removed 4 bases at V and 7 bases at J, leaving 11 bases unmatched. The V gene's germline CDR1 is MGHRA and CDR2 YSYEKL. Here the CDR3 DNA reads TGCGCCAGCAGCCTCGCCGGGCAGGGGGCGCCTGGCTACACCTTC. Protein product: CASSLAGQGAPGYTF.

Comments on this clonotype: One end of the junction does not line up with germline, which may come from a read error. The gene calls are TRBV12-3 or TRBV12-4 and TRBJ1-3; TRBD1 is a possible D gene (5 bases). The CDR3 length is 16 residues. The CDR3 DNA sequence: TGTGCCAGCAGCCACCGGGACGGAAGCTCTGAAAACACCATATATTTT. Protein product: CASSHRDGSSENTIYF.

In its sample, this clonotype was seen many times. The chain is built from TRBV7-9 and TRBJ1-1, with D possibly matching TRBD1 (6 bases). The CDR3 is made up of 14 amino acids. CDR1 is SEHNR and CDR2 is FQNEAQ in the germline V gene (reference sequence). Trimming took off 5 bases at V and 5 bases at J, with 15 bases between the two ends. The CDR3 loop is CASSPNRVGTEAFF. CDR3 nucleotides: TGTGCCAGCAGCCCCAACAGGGTGGGAACTGAAGCTTTCTTT.

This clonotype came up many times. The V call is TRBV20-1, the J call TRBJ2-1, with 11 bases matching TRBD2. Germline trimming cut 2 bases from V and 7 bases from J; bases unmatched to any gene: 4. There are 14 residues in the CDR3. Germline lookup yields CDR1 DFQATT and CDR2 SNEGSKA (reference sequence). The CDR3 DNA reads TGCAGTGCTAGATATAGCGGGGGGGCGAATGAGCAGTTCTTC. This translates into CSARYSGGANEQFF.

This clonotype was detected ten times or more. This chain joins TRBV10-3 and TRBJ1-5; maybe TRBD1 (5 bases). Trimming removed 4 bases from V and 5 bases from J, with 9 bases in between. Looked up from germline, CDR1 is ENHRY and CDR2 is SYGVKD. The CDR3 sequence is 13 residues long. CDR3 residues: CAISGQIDQPQHF. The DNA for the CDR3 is TGTGCCATCAGTGGACAGATCGATCAGCCCCAGCATTTT.

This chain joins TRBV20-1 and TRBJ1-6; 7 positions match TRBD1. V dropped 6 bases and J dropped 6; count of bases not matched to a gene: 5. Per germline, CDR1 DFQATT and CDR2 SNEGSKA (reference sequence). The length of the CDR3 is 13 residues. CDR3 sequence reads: CSATGDPNSPLHF. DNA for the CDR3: TGCAGTGCCACAGGGGACCCTAATTCACCCCTCCACTTT.

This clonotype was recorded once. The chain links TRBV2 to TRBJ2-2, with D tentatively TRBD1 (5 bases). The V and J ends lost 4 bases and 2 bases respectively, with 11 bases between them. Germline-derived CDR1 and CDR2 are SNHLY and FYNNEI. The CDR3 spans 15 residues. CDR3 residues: CASSVRQGNTGELFF. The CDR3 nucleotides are TGTGCCAGCAGTGTACGGCAGGGAAACACCGGGGAGCTGTTTTTT.

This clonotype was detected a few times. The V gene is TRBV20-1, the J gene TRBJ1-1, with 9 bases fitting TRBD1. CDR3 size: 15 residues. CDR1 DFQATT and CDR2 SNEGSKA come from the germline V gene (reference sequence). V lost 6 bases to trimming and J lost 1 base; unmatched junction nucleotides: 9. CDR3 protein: CSARQTGGANTEAFF. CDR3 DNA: TGCAGTGCCCGGCAGACAGGGGGGGCGAACACTGAAGCTTTCTTT.

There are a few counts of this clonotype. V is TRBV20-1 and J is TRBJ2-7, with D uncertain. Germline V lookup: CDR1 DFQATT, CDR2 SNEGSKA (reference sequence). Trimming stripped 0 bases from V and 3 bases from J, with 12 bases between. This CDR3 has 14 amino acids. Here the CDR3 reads CSARDQGQVYEQYF. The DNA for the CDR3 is TGCAGTGCTAGAGATCAAGGGCAAGTCTACGAGCAGTACTTC.

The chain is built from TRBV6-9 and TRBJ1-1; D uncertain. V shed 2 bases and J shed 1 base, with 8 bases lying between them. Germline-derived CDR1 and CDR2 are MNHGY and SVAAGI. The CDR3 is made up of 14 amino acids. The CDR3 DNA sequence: TGTGCCAGCAGTTATGCTACAGAGAACACTGAAGCTTTCTTT. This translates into CASSYATENTEAFF.

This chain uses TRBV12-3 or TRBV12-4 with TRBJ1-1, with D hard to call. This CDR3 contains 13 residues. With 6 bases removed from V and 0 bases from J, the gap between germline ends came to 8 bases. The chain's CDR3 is CASRPTLNTEAFF. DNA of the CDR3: TGTGCCAGCAGGCCGACATTGAACACTGAAGCTTTCTTT.

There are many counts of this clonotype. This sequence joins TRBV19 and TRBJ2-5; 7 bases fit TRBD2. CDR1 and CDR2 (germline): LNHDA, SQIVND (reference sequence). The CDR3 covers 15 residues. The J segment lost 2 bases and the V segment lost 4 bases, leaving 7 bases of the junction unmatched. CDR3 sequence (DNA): TGTGCCAGTAGTACCCGAGCTAGCGGTCAAGAGACCCAGTACTTC. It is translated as CASSTRASGQETQYF. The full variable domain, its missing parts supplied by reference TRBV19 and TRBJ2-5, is DGGITQSPKYLFRKEGQNVTLSCEQNLNHDAMYWYRQDPGQGLRLIYYSQIVNDFQKGDIAEGYSVSREKKESFPLTVTSAQKNPTAFYLCASSTRASGQETQYFGPGTRLLVL.

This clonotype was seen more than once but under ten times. The CDR3: CASRTGGLNGYTF. CDR3 DNA: TGTGCCAGCAGAACAGGGGGCCTTAATGGCTACACCTTC. The J gene is TRBJ1-2, the V gene TRBV28; TRBD1 aligns across 9 bases. CDR1 MDHEN and CDR2 SYDVKM come from the germline V gene. CDR3 length: 13 amino acids. Unmatched junction bases numbered 5, after V lost 6 bases and J lost 6 bases.

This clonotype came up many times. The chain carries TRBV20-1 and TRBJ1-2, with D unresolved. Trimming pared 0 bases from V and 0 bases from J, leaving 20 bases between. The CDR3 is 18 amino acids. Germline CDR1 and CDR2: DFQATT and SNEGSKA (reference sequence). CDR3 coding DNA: TGCAGTGCTAGAGACTTACCCACGGGGAAAAGGCCTAACTATGGCTACACCTTC. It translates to CSARDLPTGKRPNYGYTF.

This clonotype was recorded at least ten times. CDR3 DNA: TGTGCCAGCAGTCCACTCGGTCCCTACGAGCAGTACTTC. Its protein is CASSPLGPYEQYF. The chain combines TRBV11-1 with TRBJ2-7; D is undetermined. The ends were cut back, 6 bases at V and 2 bases at J, with 11 bases in the middle. The CDR3 runs to 13 residues. The germline V gene has CDR1 SGHAT and CDR2 FQDESV (reference sequence).

CDR3 sequence reads: CASSGSQPPYEQYF. CDR3 nucleotides: TGTGCCAGCAGCGGGAGCCAGCCCCCCTACGAGCAGTACTTC. This rearrangement joins TRBV3-1 to TRBJ2-7; perhaps TRBD2 as D (5 bases). Trimming removed 5 bases at V and 2 bases at J, with 13 bases between. The CDR3 sequence is 14 residues long. In germline, CDR1 is LGHDT, CDR2 YNNKEL (reference sequence).